This paragraph reports one T cell receptor beta chain. CDR1 is SGHRS, CDR2 YFSETQ, per germline. There are 16 residues in the CDR3. With V trimmed by 6 bases and J by 3 bases, 8 bases remained unmatched. The data belong to a study of blood T cell repertoires in COVID-19. Participants spanned ages about 18 to 90 years and resided in about two dozen US areas. Clinical history as reported by participants underpinned cohort assignment. In the authors' methods: Amplification of reference gene primers provided the estimated nucleated cell counts. The assay was immunoSEQ multiplex PCR, and TCRdb's table has in-frame clones only and misses some. V and J calls and clone size follow that table, whereas D and trimming were derived from the DNA. The table lists hundreds of thousands of clones, around 91% of them singletons.

Sequenced: PBMCs or T cells enriched from blood (not recorded which). V and J are TRBV5-1 and TRBJ2-3; 12 positions match TRBD2. The source is a man aged 25 to 40 who had recovered from COVID-19. CDR3 DNA sequence: TGCGCCAGCACCAAGACTAGCGGGAGTGGTACAGATACGCAGTATTTT. This sequence encodes CASTKTSGSGTDTQYF.